This T cell receptor (beta chain) is drawn from a study of cytomegalovirus exposure and HLA in healthy donors. Study as a whole: The same platform was used for the 100 to 150 validation repertoires and the 650 to 800 first-cohort repertoires, a later analysis reported.

Germline V gene lookup returns CDR1 GTSNPN and CDR2 SVGIG (reference sequence). The CDR3 is 14 amino acids. Between the trimmed V and J ends, which lost 1 base and 1 base, there was a span of 10 bases. Study-level findings and limits: Some TCR beta chains (roughly 160 of them) were listed as cytomegalovirus-associated.

The repertoire was sequenced with immunoSEQ multiplex PCR; TCRdb's copy has only in-frame clones and lacks some. The sample lists a few hundred thousand clones; 86% were seen once. As regards this clone: Its antigen is unknown.

Input material: PBMCs. The rearrangement joins TRBV30 to TRBJ1-2, with D perhaps matching TRBD1 (5 bases). The receptor was derived from a woman in her late teens or twenties in good health and CMV-seronegative. The CDR3 region is CAWSDRGFNYGYTF. DNA for the CDR3: TGTGCCTGGAGTGACCGGGGGTTTAACTATGGCTACACCTTC.